This TCR beta chain originates from a study of cytomegalovirus exposure and HLA in healthy donors. Only a few counts were recorded for this clone. Researchers ran the PCR with 60 Vbeta and 13 Jbeta primers. Original processing methods: There were tens of millions of unique TCR beta chains by a later count, and about 12 million of them were shared. Sequenced by immunoSEQ multiplex PCR; TCRdb stores in-frame clones only, minus some. V, J and clone size were drawn from that table, and D and trimming were deduced from the DNA. This sample has more than 200,000 clones, with less than 85% found just once. Germline V gene lookup returns CDR1 SGHTA and CDR2 FQGNSA. CDR3 length: 13 amino acids. Trimming shortened V by 1 base and J by 2 bases, and 6 bases separated the two germline ends.

The V and J genes are TRBV7-2 and TRBJ2-7; no firm D call. Sequencing was performed on PBMCs. The clonotype comes from a girl aged 2 to 10 in good health and CMV-seronegative. The CDR3 sequence: CASSLDAPYEQYF. Here the CDR3 DNA reads TGTGCCAGCAGCTTAGATGCGCCCTACGAGCAGTACTTC.